The 19 T cell receptor beta chains in this list originate from one sample, sequenced in a study of control samples from healthy donors and cancer patients. Assay: immunoSEQ multiplex PCR; the TCRdb copy retains only in-frame clones and omits some. The data hold 150,000 to 200,000 clones, with about 91% observed a single time. Sequenced material: blood. The origin of the receptors is a woman aged 40 to 49 in good health.

This chain connects TRBV29-1 to TRBJ1-1; D is undetermined. Germline CDR1 SQVTM, CDR2 ANQGSEA. There are 11 residues in the CDR3. V gave up 4 bases and J gave up 1 base, with 4 bases separating them. The CDR3 sequence: CSVGENTEAFF. As DNA, the CDR3 is TGCAGCGTTGGGGAGAACACTGAAGCTTTCTTT.

Regarding this clone: Other DNA variants within this sample encode the same CDR3. The gene calls are TRBV18 and TRBJ1-6, with 8 bases that match TRBD1. Germline-derived CDR1 and CDR2 are KGHSH and LQKENI. The CDR3 totals 14 residues. The J segment lost 10 bases and the V segment lost 2 bases, leaving 4 bases of the junction unmatched. For the CDR3, the DNA is TGTGCCAGCTCACCAACGGACAGGGACTCACCCCTCCACTTT. Protein sequence: CASSPTDRDSPLHF.

The chain combines TRBV10-3 with TRBJ2-1, with 8 bases matching TRBD2. The CDR3 has 16 amino acids. V dropped 0 bases and J dropped 3; count of bases not matched to a gene: 4. Per the germline V gene, CDR1 is ENHRY and CDR2 is SYGVKD. CDR3 in DNA: TGTGCCATCAGTGAGTCCGGGGGGGGATTCTACAATGAGCAGTTCTTC. Residues: CAISESGGGFYNEQFF.

This chain uses TRBV4-1 with TRBJ1-1; 10 positions agree with TRBD1. V lost 3 bases and J lost 6; bases outside the gene matches: 16. The CDR3 totals 18 residues. In germline, CDR1 is MGHRA, CDR2 YSYEKL. Here the CDR3 reads CASSQEAPGTGVFAEAFF. DNA of the CDR3: TGCGCCAGCAGCCAGGAGGCACCCGGGACAGGGGTTTTCGCTGAAGCTTTCTTT.

The genes are TRBV19 and TRBJ2-3; TRBD1 matches at 7 bases. Germline CDR1 reads LNHDA; CDR2 reads SQIVND (reference sequence). CDR3 size: 14 residues. V lost 4 bases, J lost 3 bases, and 4 bases stayed unmatched. CDR3 bases: TGTGCCAGTAGTACCCCGACAGGGACAGATACGCAGTATTTT. It codes for CASSTPTGTDTQYF. The entire variable domain, with the rest obtained from reference TRBV19 and TRBJ2-3, is as follows: DGGITQSPKYLFRKEGQNVTLSCEQNLNHDAMYWYRQDPGQGLRLIYYSQIVNDFQKGDIAEGYSVSREKKESFPLTVTSAQKNPTAFYLCASSTPTGTDTQYFGPGTRLTVL.

This clone has only one observation. The chain couples TRBV27 to TRBJ2-1, with 9 bases that match TRBD2. Germline V CDR1 and CDR2: MNHEY, SMNVEV (reference sequence). The J segment lost 8 bases and the V segment lost 6 bases, leaving 5 bases of the junction unmatched. The CDR3 extends over 13 amino acids. This CDR3 is CASSLKRGDEQFF. The DNA for the CDR3 is TGTGCCAGCAGCTTAAAGCGGGGGGATGAGCAGTTCTTC.

This clone was seen once. This rearrangement joins TRBV19 to TRBJ2-5; 9 bases match TRBD2. This CDR3 comprises 16 residues. Trimming at V came to 1 base and at J to 5 bases, leaving 8 bases not matched to a gene. Germline values: CDR1 LNHDA, CDR2 SQIVND (reference sequence). CDR3 loop: CASSIASGASWETQYF. CDR3 sequence (DNA): TGTGCCAGTAGTATAGCTAGCGGGGCTTCTTGGGAGACCCAGTACTTC.

This chain joins TRBV19 and TRBJ2-3, with 11 bases matching TRBD2. V trimming: 8 bases; J trimming: 5 bases; junction bases outside the gene matches: 9. Per germline, CDR1 LNHDA and CDR2 SQIVND (reference sequence). CDR3 size: 15 residues. In nucleotides, the CDR3 is TGTGCCAGTCGACCGACTAGCGGGGCAGTAGATACGCAGTATTTT. It translates to CASRPTSGAVDTQYF.

The chain joins TRBV12-3 or TRBV12-4 to TRBJ1-1, with no clear D. The CDR3 runs to 13 residues. Trimming pared 6 bases from V and 3 bases from J, leaving 11 bases between. The chain's CDR3 is CASRLRLDTEAFF. The CDR3 nucleotides read TGTGCCAGCAGACTACGGCTTGACACTGAAGCTTTCTTT.

V gene TRBV3-1 (or the pseudogene TRBV3-2) combines with J gene TRBJ2-2; 15 bases map to TRBD2. The CDR3 has 23 residues. CDR1 LGHDT and CDR2 YNNKEL come from the germline V gene (reference sequence). V shed 3 bases, J shed 3 bases, and the junction held 20 bases outside the gene matches. DNA for the CDR3: TGTGCCAGCAGCCACAGCATGGGACTAGCGGGGGGAACTATCACCCCGTACACCGGGGAGCTGTTTTTT. This sequence encodes CASSHSMGLAGGTITPYTGELFF.

The chain links TRBV6-1 to TRBJ2-7, with 7 bases that match TRBD1. Germline loops: CDR1 MNHNS, CDR2 SASEGT. CDR3 length: 15 residues. V lost 0 bases and J lost 2; bases outside the gene matches: 4. CDR3 in amino acids: CASSEAPRGPYEQYF. The CDR3 region has the DNA TGTGCCAGCAGTGAAGCGCCGAGGGGGCCCTACGAGCAGTACTTC.

The V call is TRBV2, the J call TRBJ1-5; TRBD1 might be the D (5 bases). CDR3 length: 14 residues. V was cut by 6 bases and J by 4 bases, with 13 bases left in between. Germline CDR1 SNHLY, CDR2 FYNNEI. The CDR3 region is CASRPDSLNQPQHF. As DNA, the CDR3 is TGTGCCAGCAGACCCGACAGCTTGAATCAGCCCCAGCATTTT. The full variable domain, completed using reference TRBV2 and TRBJ1-5, is EPEVTQTPSHQVTQMGQEVILRCVPISNHLYFYWYRQILGQKVEFLVSFYNNEISEKSEIFDDQFSVERPDGSNFTLKIRSTKLEDSAMYFCASRPDSLNQPQHFGDGTRLSIL.

V is TRBV12-5 and J is TRBJ2-2; TRBD1 aligns across 8 bases. CDR1 is LGHNT, CDR2 FRNRAP, per germline. Trimming at V came to 1 base and at J to 3 bases, leaving 7 bases not matched to a gene. The CDR3 sequence is 17 residues long. CDR3 amino acids: CASGLGNRDRYTGELFF. The CDR3, as DNA: TGTGCTAGTGGTTTGGGTAACCGGGACAGGTACACCGGGGAGCTGTTTTTT.

This sequence joins TRBV2 and TRBJ2-1, with 9 positions matching TRBD1. CDR3 size: 16 residues. Germline CDR1 reads SNHLY; CDR2 reads FYNNEI. Trimming cost V 4 bases and J 6 bases; bases outside gene matches: 10. For the CDR3, the DNA is TGTGCCAGCAGTGGAGTCGCGGGACAGGGCAGCAATGAGCAGTTCTTC. Translating gives CASSGVAGQGSNEQFF.

This clone was seen only once. The V gene is TRBV27, the J gene TRBJ2-7; D call uncertain. V shed 0 bases and J shed 0 bases, with 9 bases lying between them. CDR3 size: 15 residues. From germline, CDR1 is MNHEY and CDR2 SMNVEV (reference sequence). The CDR3 DNA reads TGTGCCAGCAGTTTATCTCAGACTTCCTCCTACGAGCAGTACTTC. As protein: CASSLSQTSSYEQYF.

This clone was observed a handful of times. In nucleotides, the CDR3 is TGTGCCAGCAGTGAAGCGCTATCGCCCAGCGGGGGCTCCCGCGACTTAAATGAGCAGTTCTTC. Translated, it gives CASSEALSPSGGSRDLNEQFF. The chain joins TRBV2 to TRBJ2-1; 8 bases map to TRBD2. The CDR3 sequence is 21 residues long. The V segment lost 0 bases and the J segment 7 bases; nucleotides outside the gene matches: 23. CDR1 is SNHLY, CDR2 FYNNEI, per germline. Filled out from reference TRBV2 and TRBJ2-1, the complete variable domain reads EPEVTQTPSHQVTQMGQEVILRCVPISNHLYFYWYRQILGQKVEFLVSFYNNEISEKSEIFDDQFSVERPDGSNFTLKIRSTKLEDSAMYFCASSEALSPSGGSRDLNEQFFGPGTRLTVL.

J is TRBJ1-2 and V is TRBV2; 7 bases agree with TRBD1. The V gene's germline CDR1 is SNHLY and CDR2 FYNNEI. Trimming removed 8 bases from V and 7 bases from J; junction bases left unmatched: 16. This CDR3 has 15 residues. CDR3 nucleotide sequence: TGTGCCAGCGGCCTGGAGAGGGGGCTATCTGGTGGCTACACCTTC. Residues: CASGLERGLSGGYTF. The full variable domain, in which reference TRBV2 and TRBJ1-2 provide the parts outside the CDR3, is EPEVTQTPSHQVTQMGQEVILRCVPISNHLYFYWYRQILGQKVEFLVSFYNNEISEKSEIFDDQFSVERPDGSNFTLKIRSTKLEDSAMYFCASGLERGLSGGYTFGSGTRLTVV.

This chain links TRBV11-2 with TRBJ1-3, with TRBD1 identical over 7 bases. J gave up 4 bases and V 5 bases, and 11 bases lay outside the gene matches. Germline CDR1 SGHAT, CDR2 FQNNGV. This CDR3 has 16 amino acids. CDR3 bases: TGTGCCAGCAGCGTGGAGGAAGGGACAGAAGGAAACACCATATATTTT. This encodes CASSVEEGTEGNTIYF.

The chain combines TRBV7-8 with TRBJ1-1; D not certain. The germline CDR1 and CDR2 sequences are SGHVS and FQNEAQ. The germline V and J ends were trimmed by 4 bases and 5 bases, with 14 bases remaining between them. There are 14 residues in the CDR3. DNA of the CDR3: TGTGCCAGCAGCTCCACTTTGAGGGTTACTGAAGCTTTCTTT. Translated: CASSSTLRVTEAFF.